This T cell receptor (beta chain) stems from a study of cytotoxic CD8 clonotypes in ibrutinib-treated CLL. For the study at large: The authors obtained response samples at a median of around 11 months of treatment, range 6 to 36. Study-wide points: Public clonotypes occurred uncommonly; on treatment, they contracted or remained stable.

To note about this clone: Its target is not known. Other DNA sequences in this sample translate to the same CDR3.

Profiling relied on immunoSEQ multiplex PCR, and the TCRdb table lists in-frame clones only, not all of them. The sample shows about 300,000 clones, 76% of them seen only once. The clonotype was recovered from a human donor with chronic lymphocytic leukemia. Sequences were derived from PBMCs, sampled at disease progression, from a patient treated with ibrutinib.

The CDR3: CASSFRGSYEQYF. CDR3 nucleotides: TGCGCCAGCAGCTTCAGGGGCTCCTACGAGCAGTACTTC. This chain links TRBV5-1 with TRBJ2-7, with D perhaps matching TRBD1 (6 bases). The CDR3 is 13 amino acids. Deletions cut 2 bases from V and 0 bases from J, with 6 bases between. Looked up from germline, CDR1 is SGHRS and CDR2 is YFSETQ.